These 15 T cell receptor beta chains were sequenced from one sample in a study of T cells in Graves' hyperthyroidism and ophthalmopathy. RNA transcripts served as the template for amplifying TCR beta CDR3 regions. A first-round RT-PCR of the TCR CDR3 used the HTBI primer set. TCRdb re-derived calls from the multiplex PCR reads in MiXCR, one entry per CDR3 protein. The top ten hold less than 35% of the sample, which has a few hundred thousand distinct CDR3 sequences, 14% to 15% seen once. Sequencing was performed on blood. The origin of the receptors is a woman in her thirties with Graves' hyperthyroidism.

The chain links TRBV6-1 to TRBJ1-3; unclear D gene. CDR1 is MNHNS, CDR2 SASEGT, per germline. The CDR3 has 12 residues. The ends were cut back, 5 bases at V and 3 bases at J, with 5 bases in the middle. Here the CDR3 DNA reads TGTGCCAGCAGTAGAGATGGAAACACCATATATTTT. It yields the protein CASSRDGNTIYF.

The rearrangement uses TRBV5-1 and TRBJ2-5; 7 nucleotides match TRBD1. The germline V gene has CDR1 SGHRS and CDR2 YFSETQ. V trimming: 6 bases; J trimming: 1 base; junction bases outside the gene matches: 12. The CDR3 runs 16 residues. The DNA for the CDR3 is TGCGCCAGCACCACCCAAACTGGGACAGTCCAAGAGACCCAGTACTTC. This encodes CASTTQTGTVQETQYF. Looking up the rest from reference TRBV5-1 and TRBJ2-5 gives the full variable domain: KAGVTQTPRYLIKTRGQQVTLSCSPISGHRSVSWYQQTPGQGLQFLFEYFSETQRNKGNFPGRFSGRQFSNSRSEMNVSTLELGDSALYLCASTTQTGTVQETQYFGPGTRLLVL.

The genes are TRBV5-4 and TRBJ1-1; weak D call: TRBD1 (5 bases). The V gene lost 4 bases and the J gene lost 3 bases, with 10 bases spanning the gap. Germline CDR1 SGHNT, CDR2 YYREEE (reference sequence). The CDR3 contains 13 residues. CDR3 in DNA: TGTGCCAGCAGCCGGGGGGGGGACACTGAAGCTTTCTTT. Its translation is CASSRGGDTEAFF.

The chain is built from TRBV6-1 and TRBJ2-3; maybe TRBD2 (6 bases). The CDR3 is 15 residues long. Germline V lookup: CDR1 MNHNS, CDR2 SASEGT. V was trimmed by 6 bases and J by 2 bases, leaving 15 bases between them. The CDR3 bases are TGTGCCAGCAGCAGACTAGGGGTAATCACAGATACGCAGTATTTT. Translated: CASSRLGVITDTQYF.

The table lists this clonotype with a few counts. This chain links TRBV5-5 with TRBJ1-2; 9 bases are a match to TRBD1. The ends lost 0 bases at V and 8 bases at J; junction bases unmatched: 8. The CDR3 runs 15 residues. Germline CDR1 and CDR2: SGHKS and YYEKEE (reference sequence). The CDR3 DNA follows: TGTGCCAGCAGCTTGGGGCCTGGGACAGGGAGCGGCTACACCTTC. As protein: CASSLGPGTGSGYTF.

In this sample, this clonotype turned up many times. The chain is built from TRBV6-1 and TRBJ2-7, with 8 bases that match TRBD2. This CDR3 has 16 amino acids. From germline, CDR1 is MNHNS and CDR2 SASEGT. After removal of 5 bases from V and 0 bases from J, the junction contained 9 bases not matched to a gene. For the CDR3, the DNA is TGTGCCAGCAGTCTATCGGCTAGCGGGTTCTCCTACGAGCAGTACTTC. Translating gives CASSLSASGFSYEQYF.

This clonotype was seen many times. V usage is TRBV18 and J usage is TRBJ2-1; perhaps TRBD2 as D (5 bases). CDR1 and CDR2 from the germline V gene are KGHSH and LQKENI. V was trimmed by 2 bases and J by 2 bases, leaving 10 bases between them. The CDR3 is 15 amino acids. The CDR3 loop is CASSPTRTAYNEQFF. The DNA for the CDR3 is TGTGCCAGCTCACCAACCAGGACTGCCTACAATGAGCAGTTCTTC.

The table lists this clonotype with many counts. The rearrangement links TRBV2 to TRBJ2-3, with D perhaps given as TRBD1 or TRBD2 (5 bases each). Trimming removed 8 bases at V and 3 bases at J, with 12 bases between. Per germline, CDR1 SNHLY and CDR2 FYNNEI. The CDR3 length is 13 residues. CDR3 protein: CASPGTITDTQYF. CDR3 DNA: TGTGCCAGCCCAGGGACCATAACAGATACGCAGTATTTT.

This clonotype was seen many times. V is TRBV28 and J is TRBJ1-2, with D hard to call. V was pared by 3 bases and J by 2 bases, with 10 bases between. Germline CDR1 and CDR2: MDHEN and SYDVKM. This CDR3 has 14 residues. CDR3 coding DNA: TGTGCCAGCAGTTTTTATGCAGAGAACTATGGCTACACCTTC. This encodes CASSFYAENYGYTF.

This clonotype came up a few times. The chain links TRBV5-4 to TRBJ2-4; TRBD1 matches 11 bases. Germline CDR1 and CDR2: SGHNT and YYREEE (reference sequence). Trimming removed 3 bases from V and 5 bases from J; junction bases left unmatched: 7. The CDR3 has 16 amino acids. The CDR3 bases are TGTGCCAGCAGCTCAGGACAGGGGGCGTGGGAAAACATTCAGTACTTC. Protein sequence: CASSSGQGAWENIQYF.

This clonotype has only a few counts. V gene TRBV28 combines with J gene TRBJ2-7, with D unclear. This CDR3 spans 13 amino acids. Germline V gives CDR1 MDHEN, CDR2 SYDVKM. V lost 5 bases, J lost 2 bases, and 10 bases lay in between. CDR3 sequence reads: CASSTTPAYEQYF. CDR3 coding DNA: TGTGCCAGCAGTACGACACCAGCCTACGAGCAGTACTTC. Full variable domain (missing parts from reference TRBV28 and TRBJ2-7): DVKVTQSSRYLVKRTGEKVFLECVQDMDHENMFWYRQDPGLGLRLIYFSYDVKMKEKGDIPEGYSVSREKKERFSLILESASTNQTSMYLCASSTTPAYEQYFGPGTRLTVT.

This clonotype was seen a few times. CDR3 in amino acids: CASSLGGGGANVLTF. CDR3 sequence (DNA): TGTGCCAGCAGCTTGGGGGGCGGGGGGGCCAACGTCCTGACTTTC. This chain connects TRBV7-3 to TRBJ2-6; the D gene could be TRBD1 or TRBD2 (6 bases each). Germline-derived CDR1 and CDR2 are SGHTA and FQGTGA. This CDR3 has 15 amino acids. Between the trimmed V and J ends, which lost 3 bases and 4 bases, there was a span of 10 bases.

The sample holds many counts of this clonotype. V usage is TRBV3-1 and J usage is TRBJ1-1; D might be TRBD1 (6 bases). Germline assignment: CDR1 LGHDT and CDR2 YNNKEL (reference sequence). The V gene lost 4 bases and the J gene lost 5 bases, with 14 bases spanning the gap. The CDR3 runs to 14 residues. Written as DNA, the CDR3 is TGTGCCAGCAGCCCCCGGGGGCATGAAACTGAAGCTTTCTTT. Protein: CASSPRGHETEAFF.

The table lists this clonotype with many counts. The V gene is TRBV10-3, the J gene TRBJ1-1, with 7 bases identical to TRBD1. V gave up 11 bases and J gave up 0 bases; unmatched junction bases: 6. CDR1 and CDR2 from the germline V gene are ENHRY and SYGVKD. The CDR3 runs 13 residues. The CDR3 DNA reads TGTGCCTCCCAGGGGGGGATGAACACTGAAGCTTTCTTT. Amino acid sequence: CASQGGMNTEAFF.

This clonotype was recorded many times. V gene TRBV9 combines with J gene TRBJ2-7; possibly TRBD2 for D (6 bases). The germline gives CDR1 SGDLS, CDR2 YYNGEE. The ends were cut back, 2 bases at V and 0 bases at J, with 12 bases in the middle. CDR3 length equals 15 residues. The DNA of the CDR3 is TGTGCCAGCAGCGTCGGGACTCTACCCTCCTACGAGCAGTACTTC. Translation: CASSVGTLPSYEQYF.